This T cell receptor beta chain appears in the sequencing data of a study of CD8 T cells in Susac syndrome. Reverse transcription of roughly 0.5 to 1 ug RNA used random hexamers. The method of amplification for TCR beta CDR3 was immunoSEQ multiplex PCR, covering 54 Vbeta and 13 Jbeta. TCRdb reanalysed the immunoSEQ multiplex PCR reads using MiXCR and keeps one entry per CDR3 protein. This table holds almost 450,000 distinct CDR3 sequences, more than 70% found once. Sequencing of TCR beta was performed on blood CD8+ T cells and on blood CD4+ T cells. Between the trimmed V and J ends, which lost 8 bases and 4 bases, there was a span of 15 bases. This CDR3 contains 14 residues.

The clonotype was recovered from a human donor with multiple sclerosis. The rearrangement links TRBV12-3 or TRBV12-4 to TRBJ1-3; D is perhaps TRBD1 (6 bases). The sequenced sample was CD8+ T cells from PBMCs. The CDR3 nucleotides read TGTGCCAGCTCCGGGGGCGAAGACGGAAACACCATATATTTT. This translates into CASSGGEDGNTIYF.